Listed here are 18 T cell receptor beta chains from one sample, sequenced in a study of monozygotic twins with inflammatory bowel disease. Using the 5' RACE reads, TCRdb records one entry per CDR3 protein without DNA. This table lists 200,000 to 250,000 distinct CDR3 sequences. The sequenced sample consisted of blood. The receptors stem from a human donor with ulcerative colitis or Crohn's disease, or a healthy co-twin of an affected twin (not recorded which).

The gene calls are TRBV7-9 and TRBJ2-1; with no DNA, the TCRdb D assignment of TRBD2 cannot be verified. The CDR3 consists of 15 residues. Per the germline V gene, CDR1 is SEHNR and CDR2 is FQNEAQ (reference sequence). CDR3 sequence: CASSQGLADYNEQFF.

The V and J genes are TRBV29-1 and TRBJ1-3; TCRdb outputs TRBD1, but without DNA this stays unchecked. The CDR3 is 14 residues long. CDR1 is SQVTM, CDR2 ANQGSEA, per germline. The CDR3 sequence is CSVGQGSSGNTIYF.

The CDR3 region is CASSLMSQTSRFQETQYF. The J gene is TRBJ2-5, the V gene TRBV11-1; the TCRdb D gene call, TRBD2, has no DNA to confirm it. CDR1 SGHAT and CDR2 FQDESV come from the germline V gene (reference sequence). The CDR3 has 18 amino acids.

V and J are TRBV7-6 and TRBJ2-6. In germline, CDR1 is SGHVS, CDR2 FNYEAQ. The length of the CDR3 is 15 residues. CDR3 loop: CASRPRSSGANVLTF.

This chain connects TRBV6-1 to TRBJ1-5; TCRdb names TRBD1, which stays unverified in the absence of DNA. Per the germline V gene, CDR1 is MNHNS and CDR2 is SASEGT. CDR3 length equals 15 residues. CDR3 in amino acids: CASSLGQGVNQPQHF.

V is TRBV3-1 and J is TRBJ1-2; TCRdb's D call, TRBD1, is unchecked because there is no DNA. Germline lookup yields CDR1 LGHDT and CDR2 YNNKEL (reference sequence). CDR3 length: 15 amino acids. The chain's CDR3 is CASSQEGGGDYGYTF.

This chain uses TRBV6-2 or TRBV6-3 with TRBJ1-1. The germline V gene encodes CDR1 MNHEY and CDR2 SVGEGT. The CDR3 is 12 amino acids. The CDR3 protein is CASSYPDTEAFF.

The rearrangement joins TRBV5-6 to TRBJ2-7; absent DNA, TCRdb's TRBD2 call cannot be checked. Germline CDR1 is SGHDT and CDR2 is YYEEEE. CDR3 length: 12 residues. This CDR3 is CASSLGLAEQYF.

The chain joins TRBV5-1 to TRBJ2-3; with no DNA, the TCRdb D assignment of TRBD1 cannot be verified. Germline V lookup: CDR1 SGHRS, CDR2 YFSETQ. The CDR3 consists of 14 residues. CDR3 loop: CASTWGGVADTQYF.

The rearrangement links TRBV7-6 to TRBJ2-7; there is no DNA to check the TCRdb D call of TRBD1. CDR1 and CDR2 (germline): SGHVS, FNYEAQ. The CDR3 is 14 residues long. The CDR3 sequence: CASSFPGPNYEQYF. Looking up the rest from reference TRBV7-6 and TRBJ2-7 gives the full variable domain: GAGVSQSPRYKVTKRGQDVALRCDPISGHVSLYWYRQALGQGPEFLTYFNYEAQQDKSGLPNDRFSAERPEGSISTLTIQRTEQRDSAMYRCASSFPGPNYEQYFGPGTRLTVT.

The CDR3 reads CASSDGGYGQPQHF. This rearrangement joins TRBV5-1 to TRBJ1-5; TCRdb calls TRBD1, which cannot be checked without DNA. Germline V CDR1 and CDR2: SGHRS, YFSETQ. The CDR3 spans 14 residues.

CDR3 protein: CASSLAVLAGASTDTQYF. The chain employs TRBV5-1 and TRBJ2-3; TCRdb reports TRBD2, a call that lacks DNA to check it against. Germline loops: CDR1 SGHRS, CDR2 YFSETQ. This CDR3 is 18 amino acids long.

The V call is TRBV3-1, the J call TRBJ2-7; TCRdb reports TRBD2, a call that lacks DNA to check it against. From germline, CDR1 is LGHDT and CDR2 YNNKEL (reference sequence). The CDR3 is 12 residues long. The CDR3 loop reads CASSPGLYEQYF.

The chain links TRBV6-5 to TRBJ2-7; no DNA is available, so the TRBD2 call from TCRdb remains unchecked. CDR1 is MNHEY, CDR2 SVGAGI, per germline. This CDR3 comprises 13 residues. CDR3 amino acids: CASSYSGSSEQYF.

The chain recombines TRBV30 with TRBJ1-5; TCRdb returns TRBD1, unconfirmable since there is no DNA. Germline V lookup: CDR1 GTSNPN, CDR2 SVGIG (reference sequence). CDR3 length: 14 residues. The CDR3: CAWSTGGGNQPQHF.

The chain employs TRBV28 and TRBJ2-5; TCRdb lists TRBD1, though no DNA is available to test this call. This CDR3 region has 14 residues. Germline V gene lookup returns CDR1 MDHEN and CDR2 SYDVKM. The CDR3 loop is CASSLNPQEETQYF. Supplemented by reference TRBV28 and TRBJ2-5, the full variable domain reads DVKVTQSSRYLVKRTGEKVFLECVQDMDHENMFWYRQDPGLGLRLIYFSYDVKMKEKGDIPEGYSVSREKKERFSLILESASTNQTSMYLCASSLNPQEETQYFGPGTRLLVL.

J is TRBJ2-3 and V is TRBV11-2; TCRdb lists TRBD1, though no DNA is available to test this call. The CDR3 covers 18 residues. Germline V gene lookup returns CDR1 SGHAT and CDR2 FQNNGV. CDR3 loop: CASSFRQGPGTSTDTQYF.

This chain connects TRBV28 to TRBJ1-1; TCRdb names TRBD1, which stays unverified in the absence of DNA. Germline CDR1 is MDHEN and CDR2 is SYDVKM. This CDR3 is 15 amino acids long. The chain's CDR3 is CASVVRGVIGTEAFF.